These 8 T cell receptor beta chains share one sample of origin, sequenced in a study of T cell responses to AZD1222 COVID-19 vaccine. Method: immunoSEQ multiplex PCR; TCRdb's copy keeps in-frame clones and lacks some. Of around 110,000 clones listed, approximately 86% are singletons. The sequenced sample was peripheral blood, obtained on day 0 of AZD1222 vaccination. The origin of the receptors is an adult in good health.

This chain connects TRBV4-3 to TRBJ1-1; D possibly corresponds to TRBD1 (6 bases). With 3 bases removed from V and 3 bases from J, the gap between germline ends came to 14 bases. This CDR3 has 15 amino acids. Per germline, CDR1 LGHNA and CDR2 YSLEER. CDR3: CASSQGDRRYTEAFF. DNA of the CDR3: TGCGCCAGCAGCCAGGGAGACAGGAGGTACACTGAAGCTTTCTTT.

This chain uses TRBV7-2 with TRBJ2-5; D may be TRBD1 (6 bases). V lost 5 bases and J 2 bases, leaving 15 bases between the germline ends. The CDR3 spans 15 residues. Looked up from germline, CDR1 is SGHTA and CDR2 is FQGNSA. The CDR3 loop is CASSTRQVIQETQYF. The CDR3 DNA is TGTGCCAGCAGCACCCGACAGGTCATACAAGAGACCCAGTACTTC.

The chain combines TRBV15 with TRBJ1-5, with 10 bases aligning to TRBD1. Germline lookup yields CDR1 LNHNV and CDR2 YYDKDF (reference sequence). Trimming removed 2 bases from V and 6 bases from J; junction bases left unmatched: 4. The CDR3 is 15 amino acids. The CDR3 here is CATSRTGTGVQPQHF. The CDR3 DNA reads TGTGCCACCAGCAGAACCGGGACAGGGGTTCAGCCCCAGCATTTT.

This clone has a handful of counts. This chain links TRBV19 with TRBJ2-1, with 7 bases fitting TRBD1. The germline CDR1 and CDR2 sequences are LNHDA and SQIVND (reference sequence). This CDR3 has 14 residues. V shed 7 bases, J shed 4 bases, and the junction held 7 bases outside the gene matches. The CDR3 reads CASTAGTAYNEQFF. The CDR3 DNA sequence: TGTGCCAGTACCGCCGGGACAGCATACAATGAGCAGTTCTTC.

CDR3 in amino acids: CASSIGEMENQPQHF. CDR3 in DNA: TGTGCCAGTAGTATAGGAGAAATGGAAAATCAGCCCCAGCATTTT. V gene TRBV19 combines with J gene TRBJ1-5; D gene unclear. V dropped 1 base and J dropped 4 bases, with 11 bases sitting between them. This CDR3 has 15 amino acids. Per the germline V gene, CDR1 is LNHDA and CDR2 is SQIVND (reference sequence).

This clone occurred a few times. J is TRBJ2-7 and V is TRBV19; TRBD2 is a possible D gene (6 bases). The CDR3 has 14 amino acids. Germline V gene sequence: CDR1 LNHDA, CDR2 SQIVND (reference sequence). The V gene lost 2 bases and the J gene lost 2 bases, with 10 bases spanning the gap. CDR3 in amino acids: CASSIPGRPYEQYF. CDR3 nucleotide sequence: TGTGCCAGTAGTATACCCGGGAGACCCTACGAGCAGTACTTC.

The genes are TRBV5-1 and TRBJ2-7, with D unclear. CDR3 length: 14 residues. V was trimmed by 2 bases and J by 0 bases, leaving 9 bases between them. Germline loops: CDR1 SGHRS, CDR2 YFSETQ. CDR3 DNA: TGCGCCAGCAGCTTCCCAGCCAGCTCCTACGAGCAGTACTTC. Residues: CASSFPASSYEQYF.

The chain is built from TRBV27 and TRBJ1-2, with unresolved D. Between the trimmed V and J ends, which lost 3 bases and 5 bases, there was a span of 7 bases. CDR1 is MNHEY and CDR2 is SMNVEV in the germline V gene (reference sequence). The CDR3 sequence is 12 residues long. In DNA form, the CDR3 reads TGTGCCAGCAGTTTTCGGGGTTATGGCTACACCTTC. Translation: CASSFRGYGYTF.